There are a few counts of the clone carrying this T cell receptor (beta chain). As yet, its antigen is unknown. The junction departs from germline at one end; a sequencing error may be responsible. Noted time point: patch test 1, 2 weeks after DPC sensitization. This sample's treatment: therapeutic diphenylcyclopropenone sensitization with weekly scalp DPC. People who gave samples had alopecia, were 18 to 70 years old, and were suitable for DPC. Individual cDNA molecules in this library carried unique molecular identifiers. TCRdb called the RACE reads again in MiXCR, with one record for every CDR3 protein. The table records 75,000 to 95,000 distinct CDR3 sequences, 12% of them present only once. The data stem from a study of human T cells and chemical hapten exposure. General study results and limits: Healthy individuals' immune responses may differ from those of donors, who had alopecia. Expanded TCRs clustered into significantly more large CDR3 similarity groups than controls, the analysis revealed.

Germline loops: CDR1 DFQATT, CDR2 SNEGSKA (reference sequence). CDR3 length: 13 amino acids. This material consisted of whole blood, taken in connection with sensitization to the hapten diphenylcyclopropenone (DPC). The receptor comes from a woman aged 60-70 years with alopecia areata. Some clones in this sample may be carry-over from other donors' samples. The chain uses TRBV20-1 and TRBJ1-1; TRBD1 agrees at 7 bases. In DNA, the CDR3 is TGCAGTGCTAGAGACGTGCAGGGGGAAAGACGGGGCTTT. As protein: CSARDVQGERRGF.